This passage covers 30 T cell receptor beta chains from one sample sequenced in a study of T cell responses to AZD1222 COVID-19 vaccine. Generated by immunoSEQ multiplex PCR, the TCRdb table keeps only in-frame clones and is missing some. Here the sample spans 110,000 or so clones, 87% being singletons. This material consisted of peripheral blood, taken on day 0 of AZD1222 vaccination. Receptors were obtained from an adult in good health.

In regard to this clone: At one end the junction does not follow the germline gene, possibly because of a read error. This chain connects TRBV5-6 to TRBJ2-7; TRBD2 agrees at 8 bases. Germline V gene lookup returns CDR1 SGHDT and CDR2 YYEEEE. This CDR3 is built from 15 residues. CDR3 sequence (DNA): TGTGCCAGCAACCCCTCGGCGGGAGGCCGCTACCAGCAGTACTTC. It codes for CASNPSAGGRYQQYF. Combining the CDR3 with reference TRBV5-6 and TRBJ2-7 gives the whole variable domain DAGVTQSPTHLIKTRGQQVTLRCSPKSGHDTVSWYQQALGQGPQFIFQYYEEEERQRGNFPDRFSGHQFPNYSSELNVNALLLGDSALYLCASNPSAGGRYQQYFGPGTRLTVT.

The chain uses TRBV10-3 and TRBJ2-1; D gene unclear. The germline CDR1 and CDR2 sequences are ENHRY and SYGVKD. The CDR3 has 16 residues. Trimming stripped 4 bases from V and 4 bases from J, with 17 bases between. CDR3 coding DNA: TGTGCCATCAGTGGGGCGCCAGGAGAGTTATACAATGAGCAGTTCTTC. Its protein is CAISGAPGELYNEQFF.

The rearrangement uses TRBV7-2 and TRBJ1-3; D is uncertain. This CDR3 contains 16 residues. V was cut by 1 base and J by 0 bases, with 10 bases left in between. Germline V gene sequence: CDR1 SGHTA, CDR2 FQGNSA. The CDR3 nucleotides read TGTGCCAGCAGCTTAGTGGGGTTTAGCTCTGGAAACACCATATATTTT. As protein: CASSLVGFSSGNTIYF.

This clone has only one observation. This sequence joins TRBV4-3 and TRBJ1-4; D remains unclear. The CDR3 extends over 17 amino acids. Germline assignment: CDR1 LGHNA and CDR2 YSLEER. Trimming took off 0 bases at V and 7 bases at J, with 18 bases between the two ends. The CDR3 region is CASSQEARTLWVEKLFF. In DNA form, the CDR3 reads TGCGCCAGCAGCCAAGAAGCCAGGACCCTGTGGGTTGAAAAACTGTTTTTT.

The chain combines TRBV12-3 or TRBV12-4 with TRBJ1-3; the D gene is possibly TRBD1 (6 bases). The V end was cut by 2 bases, the J end by 7 bases, with 9 bases between. The CDR3 runs to 13 residues. The CDR3 sequence: CASSLTGRNTIYF. DNA for the CDR3: TGTGCCAGCAGTTTAACAGGGCGGAACACCATATATTTT.

V gene TRBV5-1 combines with J gene TRBJ2-2, with TRBD2 matching 10 bases. J gave up 4 bases and V 5 bases, and 5 bases lay outside the gene matches. Germline V gene lookup returns CDR1 SGHRS and CDR2 YFSETQ. This CDR3 has 15 residues. The CDR3 loop is CASRSGLASTGELFF. The CDR3 region has the DNA TGCGCCAGCAGGTCGGGACTAGCGTCCACCGGGGAGCTGTTTTTT.

The gene calls are TRBV19 and TRBJ2-1; possibly TRBD1 for D (5 bases). Germline CDR1 reads LNHDA; CDR2 reads SQIVND (reference sequence). This CDR3 spans 14 amino acids. V was trimmed by 3 bases and J by 10 bases, leaving 16 bases between them. The CDR3 DNA is TGTGCCAGTAGTATTGGGGCAGGGTTAAAGGAGCAGTTCTTC. It encodes CASSIGAGLKEQFF.

This chain uses TRBV18 with TRBJ1-2; D is possibly TRBD1 (5 bases). Germline V gene lookup returns CDR1 KGHSH and CDR2 LQKENI. V was clipped by 4 bases and J by 5 bases, with 17 bases between them. CDR3 size: 15 residues. The CDR3 is CASSLLIGEGYGYTF. The CDR3 coding sequence is TGTGCCAGCTCACTCTTGATAGGGGAAGGGTATGGCTACACCTTC.

The chain employs TRBV3-1 (or the pseudogene TRBV3-2) and TRBJ2-4; 7 bases are shared with TRBD1. The CDR3 contains 15 residues. Per germline, CDR1 LGHDT and CDR2 YNNKEL (reference sequence). V dropped 5 bases and J dropped 2; count of bases not matched to a gene: 6. The CDR3 region is CASSRQGLTKNIQYF. The CDR3 DNA reads as TGTGCCAGCAGCAGACAGGGTCTAACCAAAAACATTCAGTACTTC.

This chain connects TRBV5-1 to TRBJ2-7; D possibly matches TRBD1 or TRBD2 (7 bases each). Between the trimmed V and J ends, which lost 3 bases and 7 bases, there was a span of 20 bases. The CDR3 is 15 residues long. Per germline, CDR1 SGHRS and CDR2 YFSETQ. CDR3: CASSSTGAGVEEQYF. The CDR3 DNA sequence: TGCGCCAGCAGCTCCACAGGGGCGGGGGTGGAGGAGCAGTACTTC.

Remarks on this clone: An end of the junction does not agree with germline; a read error may underlie this. The chain is built from TRBV12-3 or TRBV12-4 and TRBJ1-1, with unresolved D. The CDR3 is 11 residues long. The DNA for the CDR3 is TGTGCCAGCAGTTTCGCGGGAGTACTTTCCTTT. Protein product: CASSFAGVLSF.

CDR3 protein: CASSIAGGGTGELFF. The CDR3 DNA follows: TGTGCCAGTAGTATCGCTGGGGGGGGCACCGGGGAGCTGTTTTTT. This rearrangement joins TRBV19 to TRBJ2-2; TRBD2 agrees at 7 bases. V was pared by 3 bases and J by 4 bases, with 5 bases of the junction left unmatched. There are 15 residues in the CDR3. Germline CDR1 and CDR2: LNHDA and SQIVND (reference sequence). Full variable domain (missing parts from reference TRBV19 and TRBJ2-2): DGGITQSPKYLFRKEGQNVTLSCEQNLNHDAMYWYRQDPGQGLRLIYYSQIVNDFQKGDIAEGYSVSREKKESFPLTVTSAQKNPTAFYLCASSIAGGGTGELFFGEGSRLTVL.

This clone was seen once. The chain links TRBV6-5 to TRBJ1-1, with a tentative D call TRBD1 (5 bases). V lost 8 bases, J lost 1 base, and 8 bases lay in between. The CDR3 extends over 12 amino acids. Germline CDR1 reads MNHEY; CDR2 reads SVGAGI. The DNA for the CDR3 is TGTGCCAGCGGGGGATCGAACACTGAAGCTTTCTTT. Residues: CASGGSNTEAFF.

This chain connects TRBV29-1 to TRBJ1-2; 7 nucleotides match TRBD1. CDR1 is SQVTM and CDR2 is ANQGSEA in the germline V gene. V was clipped by 6 bases and J by 6 bases; unmatched bases: 7. This CDR3 comprises 12 residues. This CDR3 reads CSVNRGSDGYTF. The CDR3 DNA reads as TGCAGCGTCAACAGGGGATCTGATGGCTACACCTTC.

This clone appeared once. J is TRBJ1-3 and V is TRBV11-2; D may be TRBD1 (5 bases). Germline V gene lookup returns CDR1 SGHAT and CDR2 FQNNGV. The CDR3 is 14 amino acids. Trimming removed 1 base from V and 4 bases from J, with 8 bases in between. CDR3 residues: CASSLGRGGNTIYF. The CDR3 nucleotides are TGTGCCAGCAGCTTAGGTCGGGGGGGAAACACCATATATTTT.

The chain uses TRBV19 and TRBJ1-2, with a weak D call TRBD1 (5 bases). Trimming removed 7 bases from V and 4 bases from J, with 13 bases in between. The germline gives CDR1 LNHDA, CDR2 SQIVND (reference sequence). The CDR3 contains 13 residues. The CDR3 nucleotides read TGTGCCAGTACAAGGGGTTCGGCCTATGGCTACACCTTC. This gives the protein CASTRGSAYGYTF. Complete variable domain (other parts from reference TRBV19 and TRBJ1-2): DGGITQSPKYLFRKEGQNVTLSCEQNLNHDAMYWYRQDPGQGLRLIYYSQIVNDFQKGDIAEGYSVSREKKESFPLTVTSAQKNPTAFYLCASTRGSAYGYTFGSGTRLTVV.

The genes are TRBV6-6 and TRBJ2-1; D may be TRBD1 or TRBD2 (5 bases each). Germline V gives CDR1 MNHNY, CDR2 SVGAGI (reference sequence). V lost 6 bases and J 9 bases, leaving 15 bases between the germline ends. This CDR3 spans 13 amino acids. CDR3 sequence (DNA): TGTGCCAGCAGCGCCAATAGGGACGGTGAGCAGTTCTTC. Amino acids: CASSANRDGEQFF.

This clone was observed a few times. V is TRBV5-1 and J is TRBJ2-2, with 8 bases lining up with TRBD1. Looked up from germline, CDR1 is SGHRS and CDR2 is YFSETQ. This CDR3 comprises 17 residues. The ends lost 1 base at V and 0 bases at J; junction bases unmatched: 5. The CDR3, as DNA: TGCGCCAGCAGCTTGAGGGCACAGGGGGCGAACACCGGGGAGCTGTTTTTT. Its protein is CASSLRAQGANTGELFF.

The V and J genes are TRBV24-1 and TRBJ2-5; D not resolved. V gave up 3 bases and J gave up 2 bases, with 12 bases separating them. CDR1 and CDR2 (germline): KGHDR, SFDVKD. The CDR3 extends over 15 amino acids. CDR3 residues: CATSDRRHTQETQYF. CDR3 coding DNA: TGTGCCACCAGTGATCGACGACACACTCAAGAGACCCAGTACTTC.

This clone was detected once. This chain connects TRBV27 to TRBJ2-7, with D uncertain. The germline V and J ends were trimmed by 3 bases and 4 bases, with 13 bases remaining between them. The CDR3 totals 14 residues. Germline V gives CDR1 MNHEY, CDR2 SMNVEV (reference sequence). CDR3 protein: CASSFLESPYEQYF. CDR3 nucleotides: TGTGCCAGCAGTTTCTTGGAGTCTCCTTACGAGCAGTACTTC.

The chain couples TRBV18 to TRBJ2-7; 9 bases map to TRBD1. V lost 0 bases and J lost 3; bases outside the gene matches: 18. Germline V gene data show CDR1 as KGHSH and CDR2 as LQKENI. This CDR3 has 20 amino acids. The DNA of the CDR3 is TGTGCCAGCTCACCACCGGGACAGGGAATCCCACTACGGCCCAACTACGAGCAGTACTTC. Amino acids: CASSPPGQGIPLRPNYEQYF. Variable domain in full (rest from reference TRBV18 and TRBJ2-7): NAGVMQNPRHLVRRRGQEARLRCSPMKGHSHVYWYRQLPEEGLKFMVYLQKENIIDESGMPKERFSAEFPKEGPSILRIQQVVRGDSAAYFCASSPPGQGIPLRPNYEQYFGPGTRLTVT.

The chain couples TRBV29-1 to TRBJ2-4; D unresolved. This CDR3 spans 14 amino acids. Between the trimmed V and J ends, which lost 4 bases and 0 bases, there was a span of 10 bases. The germline gives CDR1 SQVTM, CDR2 ANQGSEA. CDR3 amino acids: CSVVSELAKNIQYF. The CDR3 DNA is TGCAGCGTTGTGTCAGAGCTAGCCAAAAACATTCAGTACTTC. The full variable domain, completed using reference TRBV29-1 and TRBJ2-4, is SAVISQKPSRDICQRGTSLTIQCQVDSQVTMMFWYRQQPGQSLTLIATANQGSEATYESGFVIDKFPISRPNLTFSTLTVSNMSPEDSSIYLCSVVSELAKNIQYFGAGTRLSVL.

The J gene is TRBJ2-2, the V gene TRBV5-1; 7 positions match TRBD1. Germline CDR1 reads SGHRS; CDR2 reads YFSETQ. Trimming took 4 bases from V and 0 from J; bases not matched to a gene: 6. This CDR3 contains 16 residues. The CDR3 sequence: CASSQQGNPNTGELFF. In nucleotides, the CDR3 is TGCGCCAGCAGCCAACAGGGGAATCCGAACACCGGGGAGCTGTTTTTT.

The chain links TRBV6-5 to TRBJ2-6; D unclear. Per germline, CDR1 MNHEY and CDR2 SVGAGI. Trimming removed 3 bases from V and 0 bases from J, with 6 bases in between. The CDR3 spans 15 residues. The CDR3 spells CASSYVGSGANVLTF. CDR3 DNA: TGTGCCAGCAGTTATGTGGGCTCTGGGGCCAACGTCCTGACTTTC.

The V call is TRBV28, the J call TRBJ2-7; 9 bases fit TRBD2. This CDR3 is built from 14 residues. The V segment lost 3 bases and the J segment 7 bases; nucleotides outside the gene matches: 7. Germline CDR1 reads MDHEN; CDR2 reads SYDVKM. For the CDR3, the DNA is TGTGCCAGCAGTTTTGCGGGAGGGCAACGGGAGCAGTACTTC. Protein sequence: CASSFAGGQREQYF.

The chain couples TRBV11-2 to TRBJ2-7; D may be TRBD1 (6 bases). CDR3 length: 14 amino acids. The V and J ends lost 2 bases and 7 bases respectively, with 15 bases between them. The germline V gene encodes CDR1 SGHAT and CDR2 FQNNGV. The DNA of the CDR3 is TGTGCCAGCAGCTTACCGGGACACCCCCGGGAGCAGTACTTC. Protein sequence: CASSLPGHPREQYF. The entire variable domain, with the rest obtained from reference TRBV11-2 and TRBJ2-7, is as follows: EAGVAQSPRYKIIEKRQSVAFWCNPISGHATLYWYQQILGQGPKLLIQFQNNGVVDDSQLPKDRFSAERLKGVDSTLKIQPAKLEDSAVYLCASSLPGHPREQYFGPGTRLTVT.

The genes are TRBV7-3 and TRBJ2-1, with 10 nucleotides matching TRBD2. Trimming cost V 0 bases and J 4 bases; bases outside gene matches: 3. This CDR3 has 16 amino acids. Germline loops: CDR1 SGHTA, CDR2 FQGTGA. CDR3 bases: TGTGCCAGCAGCTTAACCGGGACTAGCGTATACAATGAGCAGTTCTTC. It codes for CASSLTGTSVYNEQFF.

The chain has TRBV28 and TRBJ2-2, with TRBD2 matching 13 bases. V dropped 5 bases and J dropped 7; count of bases not matched to a gene: 16. CDR1 is MDHEN, CDR2 SYDVKM, per germline. This CDR3 has 19 residues. The CDR3 sequence: CASSGRRTSGSGFGGELFF. CDR3 nucleotide sequence: TGTGCCAGCAGTGGACGTCGGACTAGCGGGAGTGGGTTCGGCGGGGAGCTGTTTTTT.

CDR3 bases: TGTGCCAGTAGTGCGGGGACACGGTTGAAGTTCTTC. Amino acids: CASSAGTRLKFF. This chain connects TRBV19 to TRBJ2-1; D tentatively reads TRBD1 or TRBD2 (6 bases each). The CDR3 runs 12 residues. Germline-derived CDR1 and CDR2 are LNHDA and SQIVND (reference sequence). The ends were cut back, 5 bases at V and 14 bases at J, with 16 bases in the middle.

J is TRBJ2-2 and V is TRBV6-2 or TRBV6-3; 10 nucleotides line up with TRBD2. Germline assignment: CDR1 MNHEY and CDR2 SVGEGT. The CDR3 is 18 residues long. V lost 0 bases, J lost 5 bases, and 9 bases stayed unmatched. The CDR3 coding sequence is TGTGCCAGCAGTTACTCGATATTAGCGGGAGGTCTTACCGGGGAGCTGTTTTTT. This encodes CASSYSILAGGLTGELFF.